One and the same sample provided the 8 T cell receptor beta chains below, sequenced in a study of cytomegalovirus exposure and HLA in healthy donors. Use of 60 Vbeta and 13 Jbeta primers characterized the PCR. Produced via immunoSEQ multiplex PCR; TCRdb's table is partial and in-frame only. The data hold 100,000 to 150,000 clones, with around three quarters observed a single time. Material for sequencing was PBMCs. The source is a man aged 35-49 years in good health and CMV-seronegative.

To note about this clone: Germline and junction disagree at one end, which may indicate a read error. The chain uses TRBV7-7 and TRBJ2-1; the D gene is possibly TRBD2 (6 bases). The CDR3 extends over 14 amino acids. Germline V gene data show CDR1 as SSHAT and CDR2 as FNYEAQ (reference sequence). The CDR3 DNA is TGTGCTAGCAGCTCCTTATTTCAGGGAGGTGAGCAGTTCTTC. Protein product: CASSSLFQGGEQFF.

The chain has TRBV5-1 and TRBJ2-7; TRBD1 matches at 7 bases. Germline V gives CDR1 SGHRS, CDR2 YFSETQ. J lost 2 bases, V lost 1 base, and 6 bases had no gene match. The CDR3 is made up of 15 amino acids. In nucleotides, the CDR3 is TGCGCCAGCAGCTTGAAGCAGGGGGACCCCTACGAGCAGTACTTC. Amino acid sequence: CASSLKQGDPYEQYF.

CDR3 DNA sequence: TGTGCCAGCACCCCGGGACTAGCGGGGATGGCGATGGAGACCCAGTACTTC. This translates into CASTPGLAGMAMETQYF. The V gene is TRBV5-6, the J gene TRBJ2-5, with 13 nucleotides matching TRBD2. CDR1 SGHDT and CDR2 YYEEEE come from the germline V gene. The CDR3 runs to 17 residues. With V trimmed by 6 bases and J by 5 bases, 13 bases remained unmatched.

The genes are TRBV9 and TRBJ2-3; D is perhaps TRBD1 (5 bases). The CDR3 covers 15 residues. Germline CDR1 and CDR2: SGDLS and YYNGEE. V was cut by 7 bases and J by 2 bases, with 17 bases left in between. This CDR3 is CASGLGLPVTDTQYF. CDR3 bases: TGTGCCAGCGGCCTGGGGCTCCCGGTCACAGATACGCAGTATTTT.

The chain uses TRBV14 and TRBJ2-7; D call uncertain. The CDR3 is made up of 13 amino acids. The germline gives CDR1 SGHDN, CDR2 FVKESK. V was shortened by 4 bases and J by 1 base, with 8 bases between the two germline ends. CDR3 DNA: TGTGCCAGCAGCCTGGCCAGATCCTACGAGCAGTACTTC. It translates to CASSLARSYEQYF.

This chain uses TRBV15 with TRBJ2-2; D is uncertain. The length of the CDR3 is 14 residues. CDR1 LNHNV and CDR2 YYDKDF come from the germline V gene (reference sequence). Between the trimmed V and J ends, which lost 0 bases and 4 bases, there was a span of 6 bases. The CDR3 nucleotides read TGTGCCACCAGCAGAGATGGCCCCACCGGGGAGCTGTTTTTT. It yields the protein CATSRDGPTGELFF.

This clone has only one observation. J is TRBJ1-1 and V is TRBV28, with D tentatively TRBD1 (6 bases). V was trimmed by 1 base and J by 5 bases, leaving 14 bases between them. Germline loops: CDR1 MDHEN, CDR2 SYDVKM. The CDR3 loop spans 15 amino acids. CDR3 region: CASSLFPRGDTEAFF. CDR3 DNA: TGTGCCAGCAGTTTATTCCCCAGGGGCGATACTGAAGCTTTCTTT.

CDR3 coding DNA: TGTGCCAGCAGCGTGGAGGGATTCAACACCATATATTTT. Its protein is CASSVEGFNTIYF. V gene TRBV9 combines with J gene TRBJ1-3, with D unresolved. The CDR3 has 13 residues. V was cut by 2 bases and J by 7 bases, with 10 bases left in between. Germline V CDR1 and CDR2: SGDLS, YYNGEE.